This T cell receptor (beta chain) was identified during a study of beta chain features in type 1 diabetes. In the study overall: Taken together, all samples contributed 107,917,701 examined sorted cells. Study-level results: Sequencing used cDNA, and cells with high TCR expression could therefore be over-represented. Compared with healthy donors, patients appeared to share more similar naive, central memory and regulatory TCRB repertoires.

Reverse transcription of all isolated RNA meant that expressed TCRB transcripts were sequenced. TCRdb's copy holds only in-frame clones and misses some; the assay was immunoSEQ multiplex PCR. The sample has under 450,000 clones; approximately 15% are singletons. The V gene lost 1 base and the J gene lost 3 bases, with 11 bases spanning the gap. The CDR3 runs 15 residues. Germline CDR1 reads SGHRS; CDR2 reads YFSETQ. This clone was counted a few times. What it recognizes is unknown. Cell sorting via CD45RO/CCR7/CD25/CD127/CD95/CD27 was performed to obtain CD4+ naive, central memory, regulatory and stem cell-like memory cells.

The chain employs TRBV5-1 and TRBJ2-1; D unclear. The clonotype comes from a man aged 25 to 40 in good health. Sequenced: naive CD4+ T cells from blood. The CDR3 is CASSLLGLFYNEQFF. The CDR3 region has the DNA TGCGCCAGCAGCTTGCTAGGCCTTTTCTACAATGAGCAGTTCTTC. The full variable domain, its missing parts supplied by reference TRBV5-1 and TRBJ2-1, is KAGVTQTPRYLIKTRGQQVTLSCSPISGHRSVSWYQQTPGQGLQFLFEYFSETQRNKGNFPGRFSGRQFSNSRSEMNVSTLELGDSALYLCASSLLGLFYNEQFFGPGTRLTVL.